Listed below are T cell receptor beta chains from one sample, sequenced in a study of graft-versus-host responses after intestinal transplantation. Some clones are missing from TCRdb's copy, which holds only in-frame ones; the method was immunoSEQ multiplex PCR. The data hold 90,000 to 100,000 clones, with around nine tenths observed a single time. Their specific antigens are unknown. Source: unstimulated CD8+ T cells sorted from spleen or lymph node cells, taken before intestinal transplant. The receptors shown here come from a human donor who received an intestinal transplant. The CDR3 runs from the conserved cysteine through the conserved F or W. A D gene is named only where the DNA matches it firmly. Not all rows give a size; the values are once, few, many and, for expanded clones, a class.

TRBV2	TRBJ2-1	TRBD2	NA	TGTGCCAGCAGTGCAGGCCCTAGCGGGAGTCGTGAGCAGTTCTTC	CASSAGPSGSREQFF
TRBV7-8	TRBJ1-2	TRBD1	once	TGCGCCAGCAGCTTAAGAGGGGACAGATCAGCGGGCTACACCTTC	CASSLRGDRSAGYTF
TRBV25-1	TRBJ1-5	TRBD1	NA	TGTGCCAGCCCGCATGGGGACAGCCTACAGCCCCAGCATTTT	CASPHGDSLQPQHF
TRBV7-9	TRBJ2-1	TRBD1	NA	TGTGCCAGCAGCCCCTGGACAGGGACCTACAATGAGCAGTTCTTC	CASSPWTGTYNEQFF
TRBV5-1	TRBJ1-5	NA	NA	TGCGCCAGCAGCTTGGGGGGGGAGGCCCAGGGGCCCCAGCATTTT	CASSLGGEAQGPQHF
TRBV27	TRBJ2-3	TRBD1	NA	TGTGCCAGCAGTCTCGGACAGGGGGCGGATACGCAGTATTTT	CASSLGQGADTQYF
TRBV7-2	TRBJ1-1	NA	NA	TGTGCCAGCAGCTTAGGAGTCTTCACTGAAGCTTTCTTT	CASSLGVFTEAFF
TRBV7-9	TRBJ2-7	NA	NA	TGTGCCAGCAGCCAGACCGGACTGGGAACCTACGAGCAGTACTTC	CASSQTGLGTYEQYF
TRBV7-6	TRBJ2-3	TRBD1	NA	TGTGCCAGCAGCCGGACAGGGGGCACAGATACGCAGTATTTT	CASSRTGGTDTQYF
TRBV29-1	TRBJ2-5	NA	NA	TGCAGCGTCTTTAGCCCCCTGTACTTC	CSVFSPLYF
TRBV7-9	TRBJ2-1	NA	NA	TGTGCCAGCAGCTCCTTTTTTGCCGGGACTCCGACCTACAATGAGCAGTTCTTC	CASSSFFAGTPTYNEQFF
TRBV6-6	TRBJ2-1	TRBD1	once	TGTGCCAGCAAGACAGGGTTGAATGAGCAGTTCTTC	CASKTGLNEQFF
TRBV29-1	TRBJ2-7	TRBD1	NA	TGCAGCGTTGAACATGCGGCCCCCGGACAGGCGAGCTCCTACGAGCAGTACTTC	CSVEHAAPGQASSYEQYF
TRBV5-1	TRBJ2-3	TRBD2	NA	TGCGCCAGCAGCATAACTAGCGGAGGAAGCACAGATACGCAGTATTTT	CASSITSGGSTDTQYF
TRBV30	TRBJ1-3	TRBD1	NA	TGTGCCTGGAGTGAAGGGACAGAGGGAAACACCATATATTTT	CAWSEGTEGNTIYF
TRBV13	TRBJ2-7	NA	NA	TGTGCCAGCAGCCCACAGCAGAACGAGCAGTACTTC	CASSPQQNEQYF
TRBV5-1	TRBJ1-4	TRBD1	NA	TGCGCCAGCAGGGCCGGGACAGGGGGCTTAGAAAAACTGTTTTTT	CASRAGTGGLEKLFF
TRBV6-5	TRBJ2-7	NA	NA	TGTGCCAGCAGCCTCAGGGGCTACGAGCAGTACTTC	CASSLRGYEQYF
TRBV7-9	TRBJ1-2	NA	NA	TGTGCCAGCAGCGGGGCAGGGACATACTATGGCTACACCTTC	CASSGAGTYYGYTF
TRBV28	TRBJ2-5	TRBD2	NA	TGTGCCAGCAGTTTGTGGTCTAGCGGGACCCACGACTTAGAGACCCAGTACTTC	CASSLWSSGTHDLETQYF
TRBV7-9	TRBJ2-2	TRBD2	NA	TGTGCCAGCAGCTCAACTAGCGGGAGGGCCGGCGGGGAGCTGTTTTTT	CASSSTSGRAGGELFF
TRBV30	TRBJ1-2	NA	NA	TGTGCCTGGAGTGTACCTGGGGGCGCTGGCTACACCTTC	CAWSVPGGAGYTF
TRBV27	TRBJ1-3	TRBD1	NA	TGTGCCAGCAGTCCTCGTTCCCGACAGGGGGCCTTCTATTTCTCTGGAAACACCATATATTTT	CASSPRSRQGAFYFSGNTIYF
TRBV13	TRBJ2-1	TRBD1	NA	TGTGCCAGCAGCTCAACCCCCGGGACAGGTGGGAATGAGCAGTTCTTC	CASSSTPGTGGNEQFF
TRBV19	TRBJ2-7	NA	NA	TGTGCCAGTAGTATAACGTCAGGGCATTCTCGTCCCGGCGAGCAGTACTTC	CASSITSGHSRPGEQYF
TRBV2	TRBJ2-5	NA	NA	TGTGCCAGCAGTGCCCCCGAGGCCTCGGGAGAGACCCAGTACTTC	CASSAPEASGETQYF
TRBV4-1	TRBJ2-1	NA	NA	TGCGCCAGCAGCCAAGCGGGGAATGAGCAGTTCTTC	CASSQAGNEQFF
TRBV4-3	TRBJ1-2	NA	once	TGCGCCAGCAGCCAAGGGGGACCAGGCCGCCCAGGGGATGGCTACACCTTC	CASSQGGPGRPGDGYTF
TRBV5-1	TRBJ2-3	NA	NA	TGCGCCAGCAGCTTGGGGCAGAGCACAGATACGCAGTATTTT	CASSLGQSTDTQYF
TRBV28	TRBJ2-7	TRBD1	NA	TGTGCCAGCAGTCCTCCTTGGGGACAGGTTATCTACGAGCAGTACTTC	CASSPPWGQVIYEQYF
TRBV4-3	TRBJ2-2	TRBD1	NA	TGCGCCAGCAGCCCGGACAGGTTAAGCACCGGGGAGCTGTTTTTT	CASSPDRLSTGELFF
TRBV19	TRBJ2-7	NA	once	TGTGCCAGTAGTATACAGGGGACCTACGAGCAGTACTTC	CASSIQGTYEQYF
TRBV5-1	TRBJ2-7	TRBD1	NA	TGCGCCAGTCAGGGACAGAACTACGAGCAGTACTTC	CASQGQNYEQYF
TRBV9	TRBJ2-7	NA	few	TGTGCCAGCAGCGTAGGGGCAGAATCCTACGAGCAGTACTTC	CASSVGAESYEQYF
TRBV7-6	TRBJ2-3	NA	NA	TGTGCCAGCAGCTTAGCGCGGTTTCAAGATACGCAGTATTTT	CASSLARFQDTQYF
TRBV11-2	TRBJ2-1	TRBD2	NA	TGTGCCAGCAGGTGGGGACGGGAGGGCGATGAGCAGTTCTTC	CASRWGREGDEQFF